This T cell receptor (beta chain) came from a study of T cells in Graves' hyperthyroidism and ophthalmopathy. General study points: Ophthalmopathy got predicted by the model a median approximately 6 months before its onset. Classification by a 13 V-J model distinguished ophthalmopathy from stable hyperthyroidism.

Calling Graves' hyperthyroidism stable meant ophthalmopathy did not progress within 18 months. As regards this clonotype: Its antigen is as yet unknown.

TCR beta CDR3 regions were amplified from RNA. Carried out on the TCR CDR3, a first-round RT-PCR used the HTBI primer set. TCRdb processed the multiplex PCR reads anew with MiXCR; each CDR3 protein has one entry. Counted here are around 340,000 distinct CDR3 sequences, roughly 14% occurring once; the ten biggest clones make up roughly 25%. The CDR3 is 13 amino acids. The V end was cut by 4 bases, the J end by 13 bases, with 18 bases between. CDR1 SGHRS and CDR2 YFSETQ come from the germline V gene. J is TRBJ2-1 and V is TRBV5-1, with TRBD2 as a possible D gene (6 bases). The sequencing input was blood. This TCR was sampled from a woman in her 30s with Graves' hyperthyroidism. CDR3 DNA: TGCGCCAGCAGCCCCGGAGGGGCGGACAAACAGTTCTTC. Protein product: CASSPGGADKQFF.